This TCR beta chain was identified in a study of T cells in Graves' hyperthyroidism and ophthalmopathy. The germline V gene encodes CDR1 SGHAT and CDR2 FQNNGV. The CDR3 has 21 residues if both end residues are counted. On this clonotype itself: The limits of the CDR3 on the DNA are not certain, so only TCRdb's listed CDR3 is given.

RNA transcripts yielded amplified TCR beta CDR3 regions. The primer set for the first-round RT-PCR of the TCR CDR3 was HTBI. One entry per CDR3 protein, called by TCRdb with MiXCR from the multiplex PCR reads. The data contain 700,000 to 950,000 distinct CDR3 sequences, around a third of them singletons. This chain links TRBV11-2 with TRBJ2-5. The sample consisted of blood. The sequence came from a woman aged 40 to 55 with Graves' hyperthyroidism. CDR3 region: CASSIYLCSVALRGDQETQYF.